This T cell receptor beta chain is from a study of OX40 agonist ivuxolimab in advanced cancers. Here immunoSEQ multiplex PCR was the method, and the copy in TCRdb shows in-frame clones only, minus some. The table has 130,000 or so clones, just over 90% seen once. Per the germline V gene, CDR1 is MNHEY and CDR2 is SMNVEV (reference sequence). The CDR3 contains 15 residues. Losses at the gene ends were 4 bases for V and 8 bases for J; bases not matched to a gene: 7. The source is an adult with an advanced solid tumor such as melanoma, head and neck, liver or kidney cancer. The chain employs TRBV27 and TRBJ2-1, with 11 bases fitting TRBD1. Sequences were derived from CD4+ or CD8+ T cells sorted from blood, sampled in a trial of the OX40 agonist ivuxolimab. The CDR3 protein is CASSSGDRGTDEQFF. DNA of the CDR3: TGTGCCAGCAGTTCCGGGGACAGGGGGACCGATGAGCAGTTCTTC.